These T cell receptor beta chains were read from a single sample in a study of PD-L1 blockade in urothelial cancer. Only in-frame clones appear in the TCRdb table, and some are missing; sequencing was by immunoSEQ multiplex PCR. Of 45,000 to 55,000 clones listed, more than 65% are singletons. Sequenced material: PBMCs, taken around atezolizumab (anti-PD-L1) treatment. Receptors were obtained from a man in his 70s with urothelial cancer. Both conserved end residues are part of each CDR3. Fields, in order: clone size, J gene, D gene, V gene, CDR3 DNA, CDR3 protein. D genes are given only for firm matches. Clone size is shown for a subset of rows, as once, few, many or a class of expanded clone.

clone_size: -
j_call: TRBJ2-1
d_call: TRBD2
v_call: TRBV30
cdr3_nt: TGTGCCTGGAGTGTACCTACTGGACTAGCGGGAGTCAATGAGCAGTTCTTC
cdr3_aa: CAWSVPTGLAGVNEQFF

clone_size: -
j_call: TRBJ2-5
d_call: -
v_call: TRBV6-4
cdr3_nt: TGTGCCAGCAGTGGCCCCGTAAGTGGCCATGAGGCCCCAAGGGAGACCCAGTACTTC
cdr3_aa: CASSGPVSGHEAPRETQYF

clone_size: -
j_call: TRBJ2-7
d_call: -
v_call: TRBV6-5
cdr3_nt: TGTGCCAGCAGTTACGGGCCGGAGCAGTACTTC
cdr3_aa: CASSYGPEQYF

clone_size: few
j_call: TRBJ1-4
d_call: -
v_call: TRBV4-2
cdr3_nt: TGTGCCAGCAGCTCCCACGGAACTAATGAAAAACTGTTTTTT
cdr3_aa: CASSSHGTNEKLFF

clone_size: -
j_call: TRBJ2-1
d_call: TRBD2
v_call: TRBV7-2
cdr3_nt: TGTGCCAGCAGCTTAGCGGTGTCTAGCGGGAGTGTAAATGAGCAGTTCTTC
cdr3_aa: CASSLAVSSGSVNEQFF

clone_size: -
j_call: TRBJ2-7
d_call: -
v_call: TRBV20-1
cdr3_nt: TGCAGTGCACAGCAGTCCTACGAGCAGTACTTC
cdr3_aa: CSAQQSYEQYF

clone_size: once
j_call: TRBJ2-5
d_call: -
v_call: TRBV11-2
cdr3_nt: TGTGCCAGCAGCGTGGACACCGTCCAAGAGACCCAGTACTTC
cdr3_aa: CASSVDTVQETQYF

clone_size: -
j_call: TRBJ2-3
d_call: -
v_call: TRBV7-7
cdr3_nt: TGTGCTAGCAGCTTACAGGGAAACTCAGATACGCAGTATTTT
cdr3_aa: CASSLQGNSDTQYF

clone_size: -
j_call: TRBJ2-2
d_call: -
v_call: TRBV7-9
cdr3_nt: TGTGCCAGCAGCTTACCGGGAACGAACACCGGGGAGCTGTTTTTT
cdr3_aa: CASSLPGTNTGELFF

clone_size: -
j_call: TRBJ2-7
d_call: TRBD2
v_call: TRBV7-2
cdr3_nt: TGTGCCAGCAGCTTAGTAGCGGGAGGGACCTACGAGCAGTACTTC
cdr3_aa: CASSLVAGGTYEQYF

clone_size: -
j_call: TRBJ2-3
d_call: -
v_call: TRBV2
cdr3_nt: TGTGCCAGCGCGCCTTTGCAGGGTCCAGATACGCAGTATTTT
cdr3_aa: CASAPLQGPDTQYF

clone_size: few
j_call: TRBJ2-5
d_call: -
v_call: TRBV27
cdr3_nt: TGTGCCAGCAGTGATCAGTTAGGAGGTGGGGAGACCCAGTACTTC
cdr3_aa: CASSDQLGGGETQYF

clone_size: once
j_call: TRBJ1-1
d_call: -
v_call: TRBV5-1
cdr3_nt: TGCGCCAGCAGCCCCAGGGTGAGCACTGAAGCTTTCTTT
cdr3_aa: CASSPRVSTEAFF

clone_size: -
j_call: TRBJ2-2
d_call: -
v_call: TRBV28
cdr3_nt: TGTGCCAGCAGTTTGGGCGGGGACCTTACCGGGGAGCTGTTTTTT
cdr3_aa: CASSLGGDLTGELFF

clone_size: -
j_call: TRBJ1-4
d_call: TRBD1
v_call: TRBV28
cdr3_nt: TGTGCCAGCAGTTTACCAGGGGGAACTAATGAAAAACTGTTTTTT
cdr3_aa: CASSLPGGTNEKLFF

clone_size: few
j_call: TRBJ1-1
d_call: -
v_call: TRBV6-5
cdr3_nt: TGTGCCAGCAGTTACTCCGGAGGGGCTTTCTTT
cdr3_aa: CASSYSGGAFF

clone_size: -
j_call: TRBJ2-7
d_call: TRBD2
v_call: TRBV11-2
cdr3_nt: TGTGCCAGCAGCTTCGGGAGGGAGGCCGAGCAGTACTTC
cdr3_aa: CASSFGREAEQYF

clone_size: -
j_call: TRBJ2-3
d_call: TRBD2
v_call: TRBV2
cdr3_nt: TGTGCCAGCAGCGGTGGACCCCGGGGGGCAGATACGCAGTATTTT
cdr3_aa: CASSGGPRGADTQYF

clone_size: -
j_call: TRBJ2-1
d_call: TRBD2
v_call: TRBV30
cdr3_nt: TGTGCCTGGAGTTATTCTAGCGGGCGATCCTACAATGAGCAGTTCTTC
cdr3_aa: CAWSYSSGRSYNEQFF

clone_size: once
j_call: TRBJ2-7
d_call: -
v_call: TRBV5-1
cdr3_nt: TGCGCCAGCAGCTTTCAATCCTACGAGCAGTACTTC
cdr3_aa: CASSFQSYEQYF

clone_size: -
j_call: TRBJ2-7
d_call: -
v_call: TRBV5-1
cdr3_nt: TGCGCCAGCAGCTTGGAGCCCGGGGGATCCTCCTACGAGCAGTACTTC
cdr3_aa: CASSLEPGGSSYEQYF

clone_size: -
j_call: TRBJ2-7
d_call: -
v_call: TRBV6-5
cdr3_nt: TGTGCCAGCAGTTACCCCGTCCCGGGACAAGGTTACGAGCAGTACTTC
cdr3_aa: CASSYPVPGQGYEQYF

clone_size: -
j_call: TRBJ2-7
d_call: -
v_call: TRBV28
cdr3_nt: TGTGCCAGCAGCCCCACTCACCGCTACGAGCAGTACTTC
cdr3_aa: CASSPTHRYEQYF

clone_size: -
j_call: TRBJ1-3
d_call: -
v_call: TRBV9
cdr3_nt: TGTGCCAGCAGCGTAGGGCCTCAGGGAAACACCATATATTTT
cdr3_aa: CASSVGPQGNTIYF

clone_size: once
j_call: TRBJ1-1
d_call: TRBD1
v_call: TRBV5-4
cdr3_nt: TGTGCCAGCAATATCGGACAGGGCTTCGTGAACACTGAAGCTTTCTTT
cdr3_aa: CASNIGQGFVNTEAFF

clone_size: -
j_call: TRBJ1-5
d_call: TRBD1
v_call: TRBV28
cdr3_nt: TGTGCCAGCAACCCTCAGGGGGCTGGCAATCAGCCCCAGCATTTT
cdr3_aa: CASNPQGAGNQPQHF

clone_size: -
j_call: TRBJ2-7
d_call: TRBD1
v_call: TRBV6-1
cdr3_nt: TGTGCCAGCAGTAGACAGGGGGCAACCTACGAGCAGTACTTC
cdr3_aa: CASSRQGATYEQYF

clone_size: -
j_call: TRBJ2-4
d_call: TRBD2
v_call: TRBV10-3
cdr3_nt: TGTGCCACCAAAGAGCAGGGCGGGGGAAACATTCAGTACTTC
cdr3_aa: CATKEQGGGNIQYF

clone_size: -
j_call: TRBJ1-2
d_call: TRBD1
v_call: TRBV2
cdr3_nt: TGTGCCAGCAAGGTGGACAGGTCGAACGATGGCTACACCTTC
cdr3_aa: CASKVDRSNDGYTF

clone_size: -
j_call: TRBJ2-7
d_call: TRBD2
v_call: TRBV6-5
cdr3_nt: TGTGCCAGCAGTTACTCGCGGGAGGGACCGGGCGAGCAGTACTTC
cdr3_aa: CASSYSREGPGEQYF

clone_size: -
j_call: TRBJ2-3
d_call: -
v_call: TRBV4-1
cdr3_nt: TGCGCCAGCAGCCAAGGTTTATCAGATACGCAGTATTTT
cdr3_aa: CASSQGLSDTQYF

clone_size: -
j_call: TRBJ2-3
d_call: TRBD2
v_call: TRBV5-1
cdr3_nt: TGCGCCAGCAGCTTTAGCGGGAGGCGACGCCCAGATACGCAGTATTTT
cdr3_aa: CASSFSGRRRPDTQYF

clone_size: -
j_call: TRBJ2-5
d_call: TRBD1
v_call: TRBV2
cdr3_nt: TGTGCCAGCAGCGGGACAGTCAAGGGCGAGACCCAGTACTTC
cdr3_aa: CASSGTVKGETQYF